This TCR beta chain was sequenced during a study of T cells after yellow fever vaccination. Points from the study as a whole: Reappearance after the booster was seen for most primary-vaccination clones, at 95% to 96% CD4 and about 90% CD8. The CD4 compartment and the CD8 compartment contained a small share of clonotypes in common.

Template-switching 5'RACE yielded the TCR cDNA; a universal primer site and UMIs were added in the process. A single record per CDR3 protein comes from TCRdb applying MiXCR to the 5' RACE reads. This table has 620,000 or so distinct CDR3 sequences, roughly an eighth appearing once. Per germline, CDR1 MNHEY and CDR2 SVGEGT. V was trimmed by 5 bases and J by 7 bases, leaving 9 bases between them. This CDR3 is 11 amino acids long. Note on this clonotype: The target antigen is unknown.

The chain uses TRBV6-2 or TRBV6-3 and TRBJ2-7; TRBD1 is a possible D gene (6 bases). The source is a man aged 25 to 40 who received the YFV17D yellow fever vaccine. The sequenced sample was PBMCs, obtained on the day of the yellow fever booster vaccination. In DNA form, the CDR3 reads TGTGCCAGCAGTGACAGGAGTGAGCAGTACTTC. Its protein is CASSDRSEQYF.